This T cell receptor (beta chain) appears in the sequencing data of a study of shared clonotypes between healthy human individuals. For this clone: Its antigen is currently unknown.

Assay: immunoSEQ multiplex PCR; the TCRdb copy retains only in-frame clones and omits some. There are approximately 600,000 clones in the sample; 85% to 95% occur only once, and about 0.11% lies in the top ten. The naive CD8 subset, CD45RO-negative cells positively selected for CCR7, excluded terminally differentiated effector memory CD45RA+ cells. The donor cohort consisted entirely of Caucasian adults residing in Nashville, Tennessee. Overall study results and limits: Relative to memory subsets, naive subsets generally showed larger estimated richness. The low donor count limited represented genetic and exposure-history diversity. Sequencing depth was expected to influence donor clonotype sharing.

This CDR3 comprises 15 residues. Germline CDR1 SGDLS, CDR2 YYNGEE. V shed 0 bases and J shed 4 bases, with 13 bases lying between them. Input material: naive CD8+ T cells sorted from blood. The V and J genes are TRBV9 and TRBJ1-2; D might be TRBD1 (6 bases). This sequence originates from a woman aged 25-40 years in good health. The CDR3 DNA sequence: TGTGCCAGCAGCGTAGTCCCCGGGGGCGCCTATGGCTACACCTTC. Protein product: CASSVVPGGAYGYTF.